These T cell receptor beta chains were read from a single sample in a study of blood T cell repertoires in COVID-19. This table comes from immunoSEQ multiplex PCR, and its TCRdb copy is limited to in-frame clones, with some not included. In the table there are approximately 24,000 clones, more than 75% of which are singletons. The sample comprised peripheral blood. Receptor source: a man aged 45 to 65 with active COVID-19. The CDR3 runs from the conserved cysteine through the conserved F or W. D genes are given only for firm matches. Size is omitted from some rows. Given values are once, few, many or a class for expanded clones.

j_gene	abundance	len	d_gene	v_gene	CDR3nt	CDR3aa
TRBJ2-1	NA	18	TRBD1	TRBV25-1	TGTGCCAGCAGTGAATCGCGACAGGGTACTAGGTTATACAATGAGCAGTTCTTC	CASSESRQGTRLYNEQFF
TRBJ1-3	NA	14	NA	TRBV11-2	TGTGCCAGCAGCGCGGACAGAACTGGAAACACCATATATTTT	CASSADRTGNTIYF
TRBJ1-1	NA	17	TRBD1	TRBV6-2/TRBV6-3	TGTGCCAGCAGTTACCCGACAGGGGGTTATAAGAACACTGAAGCTTTCTTT	CASSYPTGGYKNTEAFF
TRBJ2-7	NA	15	TRBD2	TRBV18	TGTGCCAGCTCAGCCAGCGGGGGAGGAACCTACGAGCAGTACTTC	CASSASGGGTYEQYF
TRBJ1-5	NA	17	NA	TRBV19	TGTGCCAGTAGTACGGGGGTAGGGGGGGCCGTCAATCAGCCCCAGCATTTT	CASSTGVGGAVNQPQHF
TRBJ2-1	NA	16	NA	TRBV7-9	TGTGCCAGCAGCTTAGGTCTCCGGGGTGTCTACAATGAGCAGTTCTTC	CASSLGLRGVYNEQFF
TRBJ1-5	NA	14	NA	TRBV19	TGTGCCAGTAGCCGAATTACAGGGAACCAGCCCCAGCATTTT	CASSRITGNQPQHF
TRBJ2-2	NA	16	NA	TRBV7-2	TGTGCCAGCCCACCCGTTGGGGGCGTCCTCACCGGGGAGCTGTTTTTT	CASPPVGGVLTGELFF
TRBJ2-7	NA	16	TRBD2	TRBV5-4	TGTGCCAGCAGCAGCGCTAGCGGGAGGGGGTCGCCCGAGCAGTACTTC	CASSSASGRGSPEQYF
TRBJ2-3	NA	15	TRBD1	TRBV6-1	TGTGCCAGCAGTGAAGGGACAGGGAGCACAGATACGCAGTATTTT	CASSEGTGSTDTQYF
TRBJ2-3	once	14	NA	TRBV11-3	TGTGCCAGCACCAATTTGGGGGCCTCAGATACGCAGTATTTT	CASTNLGASDTQYF
TRBJ1-2	once	13	NA	TRBV28	TGTGCCAGCAGTCTTGGCGGGACCTATGGCTACACCTTC	CASSLGGTYGYTF
TRBJ2-3	once	15	TRBD1	TRBV2	TGTGCCAGCAGTTTGGGGACAGGGGGTTCAGATACGCAGTATTTT	CASSLGTGGSDTQYF
TRBJ2-1	NA	13	TRBD2	TRBV5-1	TGCGCCAGCAGCTCGGACTATAGCGGGACGCAGTTCTTC	CASSSDYSGTQFF
TRBJ2-5	NA	15	NA	TRBV15	TGTGCCACCAGCAGAGATCCACAGCAACAAGAGACCCAGTACTTC	CATSRDPQQQETQYF
TRBJ1-2	NA	14	NA	TRBV3-1/TRBV3-2	TGTGCCAGCAGCCAAGAGGGGGGGATTGATGGCTACACCTTC	CASSQEGGIDGYTF
TRBJ2-1	NA	19	TRBD2	TRBV11-3	TGTGCCAGCAGACCCCGGACAGGGAGTTGGCTAGCGGGAGCATATGAGCAGTTCTTC	CASRPRTGSWLAGAYEQFF
TRBJ2-7	NA	15	TRBD1	TRBV12-5	TGTGCTAGTGGTTTGGGACAGGGGTTAGGCTACGAGCAGTACTTC	CASGLGQGLGYEQYF